The subject of this entry is one TCR beta chain. This CDR3 is also generated by other DNA sequences in the sample. In the study's own analysis: Amplification of reference gene primers provided the estimated nucleated cell counts. This table comes from immunoSEQ multiplex PCR, and its TCRdb copy is limited to in-frame clones, with some not included. That table furnishes V, J and clone size, whereas the DNA furnished D and trimming. The table includes approximately 260,000 clones, 70% to 90% detected once. The CDR3 covers 14 residues. The trim removed 4 bases at V and 4 bases at J, leaving 2 bases unmatched. Germline CDR1 SGHRS, CDR2 YFSETQ. The source of the sample is a study of blood T cell repertoires in COVID-19. Study overall: Spain, Italy and the United States supplied samples that represented acute and convalescent COVID-19.

Sequencing input: peripheral blood. This clonotype was sampled from a woman between 70 and 85 years old with acute or convalescent COVID-19. This chain joins TRBV5-1 and TRBJ2-2, with TRBD1 matching 9 bases. The CDR3 nucleotides read TGCGCCAGCAGCCCGACAGGGGGCACCGGGGAGCTGTTTTTT. Protein sequence: CASSPTGGTGELFF.